The 8 T cell receptor beta chains given below trace back to one sample, sequenced in a study of T cell clusters in autoimmune cytopenias (dated by TCRdb to about 2019). Instrument used: Illumina MiSeq. TRB rearrangements were amplified by multiplex PCR following a touch-down protocol, with the TRB-A and TRB-B primer pools mixed in one tube. Following TCRdb reprocessing, every CDR3 protein sequence forms one entry, and DNA is not provided. The sample table gives approximately 12,000 distinct CDR3 sequences. Around 20% of the sample is in the top ten clones. Each sample's TRB amplification started from approximately 230 ng of peripheral blood genomic DNA, which corresponds to tens of thousands of genome equivalents. The data were also submitted as part of a second study, on T cell repertoires in aging, cancer and after chemotherapy.

Sequences were obtained from peripheral blood. The receptors originated from a human donor in good health.

V usage is TRBV11-3 and J usage is TRBJ2-7; TCRdb indicates TRBD1, and absent DNA this call remains unverified. Germline V gene sequence: CDR1 SGHNT, CDR2 YENEEA. The CDR3 spans 16 residues. This CDR3 reads CASSPTGDRGTYEQYF.

The chain employs TRBV6-1 and TRBJ2-1; the TCRdb call, TRBD1, lacks DNA for checking. Germline V lookup: CDR1 MNHNS, CDR2 SASEGT. The CDR3 spans 14 residues. This CDR3 reads CASSEEDSADEQFF.

The rearrangement joins TRBV5-6 to TRBJ2-7; TCRdb indicates TRBD1, and absent DNA this call remains unverified. This CDR3 region has 15 residues. Germline V CDR1 and CDR2: SGHDT, YYEEEE. CDR3: CASRVSGTGVYEQYF.

The genes are TRBV7-9 and TRBJ2-7; TCRdb's assignment of TRBD1 cannot be checked, as there is no DNA. Germline CDR1 SEHNR, CDR2 FQNEAQ (reference sequence). The CDR3 spans 15 residues. CDR3 amino acids: CASSWYRGVVDEQYF.

The chain links TRBV11-3 to TRBJ1-2. CDR1 SGHNT and CDR2 YENEEA come from the germline V gene. The CDR3 totals 19 residues. CDR3 region: CASSLGSDNSFISRAGYTF.

The chain recombines TRBV10-1 with TRBJ2-3. This CDR3 has 13 amino acids. Germline values: CDR1 WNHNN, CDR2 SYGVQD (reference sequence). Here the CDR3 reads CASSKTSTDTQYF.

The chain carries TRBV5-4 and TRBJ2-2; TCRdb gives TRBD2 as the D gene, but with no DNA this cannot be confirmed. The germline V gene has CDR1 SGHNT and CDR2 YYREEE (reference sequence). The CDR3 sequence is 14 residues long. CDR3 residues: CASSPKAGAGELFF.

Considering frequency, this clonotype is medium-sized. V and J are TRBV19 and TRBJ2-1; TCRdb outputs TRBD2, but without DNA this stays unchecked. This CDR3 is 15 amino acids long. Germline V lookup: CDR1 LNHDA, CDR2 SQIVND (reference sequence). This CDR3 is CASSVSGGRYNEQFF.